This T cell receptor (beta chain) was recovered during a study of cytomegalovirus exposure and HLA in healthy donors (dated by TCRdb to about 2017). Some background on the complete study: In an earlier analysis of some 610 of the donors, about 260 Gb of sequence data and some 120 million unique TCR beta sequences from about 179 million T cells were reported. Roughly 290 gigabases of sequencing data and about 92 million unique TCR sequences made up an early release that covered fewer than 650 HLA-typed donors. Of the 350 to 400 genotyped donors, approximately 83% fell in the genetic ancestry cluster associated with self-reported Caucasian donors. The study aimed to test whether cataloging public T cell receptors could reveal signatures of past pathogen exposure. The study used immunosequencing to profile the T cell repertoires of 670 or so subjects and linked those repertoires to cytomegalovirus serostatus. Along with the roughly 670-subject first cohort, a separate validation cohort of over a hundred different subjects was used. To predict cytomegalovirus infection status, the study brought together high-throughput TCR immunosequencing, statistical association of individual TCRs with disease status, and machine learning. A later analysis re-analyzed previously published TCR beta repertoires from roughly 690 donors and added high-resolution HLA genotyping to study TCR occurrence patterns. Rather than drawing on any new phenotypic data, the later analysis identified candidate immune exposures from TCR beta sequences and the way those sequences occurred across donors. An earlier analysis of 587 of the donors used high-throughput TCR beta sequencing to judge whether each TCR beta V gene segment behaved as functional or pseudogenic. Donor age, sex, ethnicity and CMV serostatus were compiled together with the repertoire data. A later genetic analysis took genome-wide SNP genotypes for about three fifths of the roughly 670 donors and used that subset as a discovery cohort. All discovery cohort repertoires had been generated on a single sequencing platform. HLA typing included class I and class II loci at four-digit resolution. Typing coverage differed by locus: A, B, C, DRB1 and DQB1 were typed in roughly 629-630 donors, DQA1 in 500 to 550, DPA1 in approximately 610, and DPB1 in 472. Because of strong linkage in the cohort, five DR-DQ haplotypes were treated as single units for association and clustering. On average, 235,054 unique TCR beta nucleotide sequences were sequenced per donor among fewer than 500 genotyped donors of the cohort, with roughly 19% of those sequences being non-productive.

V is clipped by 1 base and J by 10 bases, and the sequence between their germline boundaries is 13 bases long. From the cysteine through the phenylalanine, the CDR3 covers 14 amino acids. CDR3 DNA only is kept here, 42 bases in frame from base 1. The germline V gene encodes CDR1 LNHDA and CDR2 SQIVND (reference sequence). Paper-wide results and their limitations: CMV serostatus was the only immune exposure information available for the cohort. In a later analysis, some 17,000 TCR beta sequences were associated with specific HLA alleles at a false discovery rate of 0.05. When HLA alleles, especially DR and DQ, strongly co-occurred, attributing TCR associations to individual alleles was difficult. It was suggested by the authors that the approach could potentially be generalized to other disease states and immunological phenotypes. Sequencing depth was assumed to be roughly uniform across donors in the presence/absence analyses, though that assumption may not hold. While some public TCRs were present in many individuals, most TCR sequences turned up only very rarely across donors. Only TCR beta chains were sequenced in this cohort, and the absence of alpha or paired-chain data limited detectable features. According to a later analysis, most CMV-associated TCR beta chains appeared to be HLA-restricted, and the HLA associations seemed to be driven largely by CMV exposure. According to a later analysis, TCR association rates differed among HLA loci, with DRB1 alleles showing the most associated TCRs and HLA-C alleles showing the fewest. Some IMGT-functional V segments, including TRBV6-2 and TRBV6-3, could not be distinguished by the 87-base-pair reads and were therefore excluded. A later genetic analysis associated a missense DCLRE1C variant with V-gene and J-gene trimming of TCR beta chains, and an independent cohort replicated the association. Compared with the roughly 720-donor mean, donors in an Asian-associated ancestry cluster had fewer N-insertions in productive TCRs, according to a later genetic analysis. Compared with equally common non-associated chains, HLA-associated TCR beta chains in a later analysis were more clonally expanded and had lower generation probabilities. Seventeen rarely observed V segments, including chromosome 9 orphons, were excluded from the earlier analysis of approximately 500 of the donors because counts were too low. A further reported finding was that TCR beta sequences accurately predicted the HLA-A and HLA-B alleles for most subjects in the first cohort. In an earlier analysis of around 600 of the donors, most TCR beta V segments appeared in productive rearrangements about 87% or about 30% of the time, broadly matching IMGT annotations. The study gave a list of about 150 TCR beta chains associated with cytomegalovirus. Because HLA typing was unavailable for some donors at each locus, only the typed subset was used in association tests. Correlated functional status among segregating V segments might reflect linkage disequilibrium, but an unknown experimental factor could not be ruled out. A later analysis reported that several top co-occurrence clusters appeared linked to parvovirus B19, influenza, CMV and Epstein-Barr virus. A few of the identified cytomegalovirus-associated TCR beta chains were confirmed in vitro to be specific for cytomegalovirus antigens. The classifier was reported to diagnose cytomegalovirus status with high specificity and sensitivity in both the original and validation cohorts. A cluster of highly shared sequence variants was judged likely to be a technical artifact of the sequencing pipeline.

Details on this clone: Its target antigen remains unknown. No base quality values were provided; no much bigger clone lies one nucleotide off.

Library prep was done by the immunoSEQ multiplex PCR assay. The multiplex PCR relied on a mix of 60 forward primers for TCR Vbeta segments and 13 reverse primers for TCR Jbeta segments. The CDR3 region of rearranged TCR beta genes was amplified from genomic DNA with a multiplex PCR assay. The Illumina HiSeq System was used to sequence the amplified TCR beta libraries as 87-base-pair reads. The authors' analysis ran thus. Across the 666 repertoires, a later analysis counted tens of millions of unique TCR beta chains, some 11 million of which were shared by at least two donors. Raw reads were error-corrected and collapsed into unique sequences with a nearest-neighbor algorithm that merged closely related sequences to remove PCR and sequencing errors. Alignment of CDR3 sequences to IMGT reference sequences was used to assign V, D and J gene segments. For a sequence to be retained, a match of at least six nucleotides was required to both a V gene segment and a J gene segment. Rearrangements were called productive when the CDR3 lacked stop codons and stayed in frame with V and J; all others were non-productive. CDR3 was defined according to IMGT convention as the region running from the second conserved V-encoded cysteine to the conserved J-encoded phenylalanine. The earlier analysis of some 550 of the donors excluded any sequence lacking an unambiguous match to a single V gene segment. In an earlier analysis of a few hundred of the donors, V segments were called functional above 56.7% productive rearrangements and were called segregating when the between-donor standard deviation exceeded 5%. A statistical classification framework was built to diagnose cytomegalovirus status from the catalog of TCR beta chain sequences. In a later analysis, TCR nucleotide sequences were compared against IMGT/GENE-DB human TR gene sequences so that V and J genes could be assigned. A later analysis assigned CDR3 sequences and most-parsimonious VDJ recombination scenarios with the TCRdist pipeline. In a later analysis, each TCR beta chain was defined by its CDR3 amino acid sequence together with its V-gene family, and reads lacking a unique V-gene family were excluded. In a later analysis, around 600 highly shared, low-generation-probability nucleotide sequences were removed to address suspected cross-contamination and a sequencing artifact. For each public chain, a later analysis derived a clonal expansion index from normalized ranks of inferred template counts within each repertoire. Generation probabilities in a later analysis came from a VDJ recombination model fitted to out-of-frame rearrangements, and those results were checked against IGoR. In a later analysis, hypergeometric tests were used to score TCR-TCR, TCR-HLA and TCR-CMV co-occurrence, with a repertoire-size bias correction applied to TCR pairs. In a later analysis, false discovery rates were estimated by permuting HLA or CMV assignments 20 times. In a later analysis, co-occurring TCRs were grouped using DBSCAN, with TCRdist sequence similarity added in when clustering inside HLA-allele-positive subsets. For co-occurrence clustering, repertoires with fewer than 30,000 or more than 120,000 public chains were excluded, along with five repertoires with anomalous nucleotide sharing. This immuneACCESS table, as held by TCRdb, lists in-frame sequences with V and J called but not all clones. Of the missing ones, under half trace to an unresolved V gene in checked studies; the others have no known cause. V, J and clone size were drawn from that table, and D and trimming were deduced from the DNA. The sample table shows roughly 92,000 clones, and about four fifths are seen once. Approximately 4% of the sample belongs to the ten largest clones.

The cohort consisted of approximately 690 healthy bone marrow donors. Cohort members were all nominally healthy when sampled, although unrecorded immune exposures were likely present. The donor tested CMV seropositive and was one of the 289 seropositive cohort members. Every donor gave a peripheral blood sample, and the peripheral blood mononuclear cells from that sample were used for TCR beta sequencing. Genomic DNA was extracted from the blood cell samples with the Qiagen DNeasy Blood Extraction Kit. Rearrangement joined TRBV19 to TRBJ2-2; a tentative D call is TRBD1 (6 bases match). Material: PBMCs. The clonotype was recovered from a woman in her seventies in good health and CMV-seropositive. The CDR3 protein is CASSIGTARVELFF. The sequenced DNA: TGTGCCAGTAGTATAGGGACAGCTAGAGTGGAGCTGTTTTTT.